The present T cell receptor (beta chain) was sequenced within a study of T cells in tumors after PD-1 blockade (dated by TCRdb to between 2018 and 2020). Concerning the study at large: Patients were excluded if they had prior checkpoint blockade, use of systemic immunosuppressants, or recent radiotherapy or other anti-cancer therapy within 4 weeks. Patients were treated with either pembrolizumab 200 mg every 3 weeks or cemiplimab 350 mg every 2 weeks. Ongoing daily vismodegib 150 mg was also given to a subset of patients during anti-PD-1 treatment. Using site-matched tumors from BCC or SCC patients sampled before and after anti-PD-1 therapy, the study carried out paired single-cell RNA and TCR sequencing. RECIST version 1.1 was used to assess clinical response. On average, tumor samples yielded tens of thousands of TCR templates (range about 554-100,000) and approximately 6,000 unique clonotypes, about 20-fold deeper than single-cell TCR sequencing.

For CDR1 and CDR2, the germline V gene lists SNHLY and FYNNEI. The CDR3 has 15 amino acids, counting the end cysteine and phenylalanine. The DNA shown is the 45-base CDR3, in frame from base 1. The junction carries 17 bases between V and J, which are trimmed by 8 bases and 4 bases respectively. The immunoSEQ platform was used for deep TCRbeta sequencing. Processing in the source paper ran as follows. Only productive rearrangements were exported from the immunoSEQ Analyzer for downstream analysis. A two-sided binomial test with a Bonferroni-corrected P below 0.01 was used to identify clones that significantly expanded or contracted between timepoints. T cell phenotypes were assigned to bulk TCRbeta clonotypes by matching to single-cell RNA+TCR-seq clones sharing the same TCRbeta sequence. Clone enrichment in tumor was calculated as tumor frequency divided by PBMC frequency from bulk TCR sequencing. GLIPH was used to group TCRs into specificity groups, clusters of distinct TCRs likely recognizing common antigens via shared CDR3 motifs. The immuneACCESS repertoire file appears here via TCRdb, limited to in-frame rearrangements. These files lack a portion of the clones; in checked studies, under half of the deficit traces to unresolved V genes, and the cause of the others is not known. V, J and clone size are taken as reported in that table, and D and trimming were inferred from the DNA itself. A total of approximately 4,900 clones appear in this sample, 60% to 75% of them only once. The ten largest account for approximately 31% of the sample.

As regards this clone: Its antigen is currently not known. The record has no base qualities; no much larger clone is one base away.

Reading the label with the study, this specimen's time point is: before anti-PD-1 therapy. Tumor biopsies were site-matched, taken from the same primary tumor before and after PD-1 blockade. For bulk TCRbeta sequencing, genomic DNA was extracted from tumor biopsies or peripheral blood, and input amounts ranged from roughly 550 ng to 6,004 ng. Bulk TCRbeta sequencing was performed on remaining biopsy material to increase sensitivity for rare clonotypes compared with single-cell TCR sequencing. All patients had histologically proven advanced or metastatic basal or squamous cell carcinoma and were poor candidates for surgical resection. The squamous cell carcinoma cohort included a few patients who had serial tumor biopsies taken during anti-PD-1 treatment. Fresh biopsies were taken from the primary tumor site, and part of the biopsy material was kept in RNAlater for exome and bulk TCR sequencing.

What the authors observed across the whole study: Exhausted CD8+ clones expanded after therapy were found to be mostly novel clonotypes undetected pre-treatment, suggesting clonal replacement rather than reinvigoration of pre-existing clones. Comparisons between pre- and post-treatment samples were the only ones where clonal replacement appeared, with none seen between two pre-treatment samples, a pattern that argues against artifacts from biopsy timing or location. Where the novel T cell clones came from was not determined, and possible sources could include lymphoid organs or rare unexpanded clones inside the tumor or in the tumor periphery. Among expanded exhausted clones in squamous cell carcinoma, approximately 48% were novel, compared with around 27% of the other expanded CD8+ clones. About 41% of tumor TCR clonotypes were found in blood, and some novel exhausted tumor clones appeared in pre-treatment blood, suggesting peripheral recruitment.

This chain joins TRBV2 to TRBJ1-4; there is no confident call for the D gene. The clonotype was recovered from a human donor with cutaneous squamous cell carcinoma. The sequences come from tumor tissue, collected before anti-PD-1 treatment. The CDR3 protein sequence reads: CASGSTRQINEKLFF. The DNA reads TGTGCCAGCGGCTCCACGAGGCAAATTAATGAAAAACTGTTTTTT.